This T cell receptor beta chain was recorded in a study of cytomegalovirus exposure and HLA in healthy donors. Comment on this clone: The antigen is unknown.

The CDR3 spans 15 residues. The V end was cut by 3 bases, the J end by 0 bases, with 14 bases between. The germline gives CDR1 SQVTM, CDR2 ANQGSEA. Notes on the study in general: Researchers counted roughly 150 TCR beta chains as cytomegalovirus-associated. Beyond CMV serostatus, there was no information to go on about immune exposure.

Primers for the PCR totalled 60 Vbeta and 13 Jbeta. TCRdb's copy holds only in-frame clones and misses some; the assay was immunoSEQ multiplex PCR. The sample lists about 93,000 clones, about four fifths occurring once. The sample comprised PBMCs. This TCR was sampled from a man aged 45-65 years in good health and CMV-seronegative. The V and J genes are TRBV29-1 and TRBJ1-1; D not resolved. This CDR3 reads CSVDYGEVMNTEAFF. CDR3 in DNA: TGCAGCGTTGATTACGGGGAAGTAATGAACACTGAAGCTTTCTTT.